This TCR beta chain appears in the sequencing data of a study of T cell changes during pregnancy in multiple sclerosis. The assay was immunoSEQ multiplex PCR, and TCRdb's table has in-frame clones only and misses some. The sample holds about 67,000 clones, approximately 90% seen once. V shed 2 bases and J 4 bases; nucleotides not matched to a gene: 4. The germline gives CDR1 MNHEY, CDR2 SMNVEV (reference sequence). The CDR3 loop spans 14 amino acids. The sample here was peripheral blood, taken in the second trimester of pregnancy. The chain uses TRBV27 and TRBJ1-2; TRBD1 aligns across 7 bases. The sequence was obtained from a female donor with multiple sclerosis, enrolled in a pregnancy study. CDR3 region: CASSLGRDSYGYTF. The CDR3 bases are TGTGCCAGCAGTTTAGGTAGGGACAGCTATGGCTACACCTTC.